The clone carrying this T cell receptor (beta chain) was observed many times. Its cognate antigen is unknown. The data are from a study of human T cells and chemical hapten exposure. Study-wide results and caveats: TCRs at high frequency, those above 1 in 1000, did not change with DPC sensitization.

The CDR3 runs 16 residues. Germline V lookup: CDR1 MNHEY, CDR2 SVGEGT. The V end lost 0 bases, the J end lost 5 bases, and 16 bases lay between the germline ends. The time point here: patch test 2, 6 weeks after DPC sensitization. The treatment here: therapeutic diphenylcyclopropenone sensitization with weekly scalp DPC. Blood draws came before every patch-test application. Blood, whole and unfractionated, served as the source for total RNA extraction. TCRdb recomputed calls from the RACE reads with MiXCR, one row per CDR3 protein. The sample shows approximately 350,000 distinct CDR3 sequences, 6% to 7% of them seen only once.

The sequence was collected from a woman in her late teens or twenties with alopecia areata. Some clones in this sample may be carry-over from other donors' samples. This specimen was whole blood, taken in connection with sensitization to the hapten diphenylcyclopropenone (DPC). The J gene is TRBJ2-5, the V gene TRBV6-2 or TRBV6-3; D is ambiguous. CDR3: CASSYSARQSMETQYF. The CDR3 nucleotides are TGTGCCAGCAGTTACTCGGCCCGTCAGTCTATGGAGACCCAGTACTTC.